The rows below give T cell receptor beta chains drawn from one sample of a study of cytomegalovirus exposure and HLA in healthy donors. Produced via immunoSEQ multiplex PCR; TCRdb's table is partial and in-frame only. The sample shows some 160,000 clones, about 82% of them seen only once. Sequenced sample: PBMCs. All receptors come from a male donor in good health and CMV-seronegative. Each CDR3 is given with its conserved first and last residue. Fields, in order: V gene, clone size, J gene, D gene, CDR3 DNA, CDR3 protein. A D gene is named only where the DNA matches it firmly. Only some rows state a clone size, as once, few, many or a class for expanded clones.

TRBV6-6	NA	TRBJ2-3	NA	TGTGCCAGCAGTTACGGTGGGGGGGCTCGGGATACGCAGTATTTT	CASSYGGGARDTQYF
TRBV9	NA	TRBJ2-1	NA	TGTGCCAGCAGCGAGACGGGAGTACCTTACAATGAGCAGTTCTTC	CASSETGVPYNEQFF
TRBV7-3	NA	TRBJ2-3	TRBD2	TGTGCCAGCAGCTTAAACCCCCGGGAGGCGGGTACGCAGTATTTT	CASSLNPREAGTQYF
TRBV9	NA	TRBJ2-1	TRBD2	TGTGCCAGCAGCGGGGTCGGGACTATCAATGAGCAGTTCTTC	CASSGVGTINEQFF
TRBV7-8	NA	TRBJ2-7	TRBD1	TGTGCCAGCAGCTTACGGGACAGGGGGTTTGGCGAGCAGTACTTC	CASSLRDRGFGEQYF
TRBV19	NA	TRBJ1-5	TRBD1	TGTGCCAGTCGAAACGCGGCAGGGGGTCAGCCCCAGCATTTT	CASRNAAGGQPQHF
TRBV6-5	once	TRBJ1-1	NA	TGTGCCAGCAGTTACTCGGCAGCCTCTCGGGCTGAAGCTTTCTTT	CASSYSAASRAEAFF
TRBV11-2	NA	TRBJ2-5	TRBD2	TGTGCCAGCAGCTTATGGGGGGATACTAGCGGGCAAGAGACCCAGTACTTC	CASSLWGDTSGQETQYF
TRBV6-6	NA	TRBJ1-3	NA	TGTGCCAGCAGTCCCTTATTTCAGGGTTCGGGAAACACCATATATTTT	CASSPLFQGSGNTIYF
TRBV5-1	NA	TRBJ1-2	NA	TGCGCCAGCAGCTTGGCCAGGGGTGGCTACACCTTC	CASSLARGGYTF
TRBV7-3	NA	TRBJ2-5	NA	TGTGCCAGCAGCGCGCGGGGCTTGGAGACCCAGTACTTC	CASSARGLETQYF
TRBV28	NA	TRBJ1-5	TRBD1	TGTGCCAGCAGTACACAGGGGGCAGTGGGCAATCAGCCCCAGCATTTT	CASSTQGAVGNQPQHF
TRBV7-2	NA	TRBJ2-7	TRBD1	TGTGCCACCGGGACAGGGGGCGTAGCCTACGAGCAGTACTTC	CATGTGGVAYEQYF
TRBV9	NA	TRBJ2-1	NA	TGTGCCAGCAGAGGGGTAGGCAATGAGCAGTTCTTC	CASRGVGNEQFF
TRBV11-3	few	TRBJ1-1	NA	TGTGCCAGCAGCTTAGGAGCCGGGGGGACCGGGACTGAAGCTTTCTTT	CASSLGAGGTGTEAFF
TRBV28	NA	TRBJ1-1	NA	TGTGCCAGCAGTTTGCCAGATTTCCGTGTTGAAGCTTTCTTT	CASSLPDFRVEAFF
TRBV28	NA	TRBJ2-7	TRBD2	TGTGCCAGCAGTTTCCCGGGGTGGAGACAGCGGGAGTTCTACGAGCAGTACTTC	CASSFPGWRQREFYEQYF
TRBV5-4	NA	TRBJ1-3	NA	TGTGCCAGCAGGCCCGGGGGACTAGGAAACACCATATATTTT	CASRPGGLGNTIYF
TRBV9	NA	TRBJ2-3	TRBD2	TGTGCCAGCGGAGGGACTAGCGGGAGGGATACGCAGTATTTT	CASGGTSGRDTQYF
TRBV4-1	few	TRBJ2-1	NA	TGCGCCAGCAGCCAAGTGGCGGGGGAGCAGTTCTTC	CASSQVAGEQFF
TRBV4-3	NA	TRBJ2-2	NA	TGCGCCAGCAACCAAGATCAACTGTCCGGGGAGCTGTTTTTT	CASNQDQLSGELFF
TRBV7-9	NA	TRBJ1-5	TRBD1	TGTTCCAGCAGCGCGGACAGGGGGCTTCGCAATCAGCCCCAGCATTTT	CSSSADRGLRNQPQHF